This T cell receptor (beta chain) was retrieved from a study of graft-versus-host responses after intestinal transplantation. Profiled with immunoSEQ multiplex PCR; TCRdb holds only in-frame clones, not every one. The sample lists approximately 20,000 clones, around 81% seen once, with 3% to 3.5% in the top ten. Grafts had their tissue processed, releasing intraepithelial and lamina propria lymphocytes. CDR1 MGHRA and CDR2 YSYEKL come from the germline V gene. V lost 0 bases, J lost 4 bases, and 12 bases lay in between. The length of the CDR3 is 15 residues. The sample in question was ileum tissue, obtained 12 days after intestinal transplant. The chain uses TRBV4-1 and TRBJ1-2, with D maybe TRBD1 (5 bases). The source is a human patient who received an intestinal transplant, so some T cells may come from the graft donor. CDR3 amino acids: CASSQDVGLLYGYTF. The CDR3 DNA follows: TGCGCCAGCAGCCAAGATGTGGGGCTTCTCTATGGCTACACCTTC.